The T cell receptor beta chain described here comes from a study of blood T cell repertoires in COVID-19. Whole-study context: COVID-19 samples from acute and convalescent phases originated in the United States, Italy and Spain. Sources were T cells, B-cell-depleted T cells, or PBMCs; the material itself was cDNA or gDNA.

Germline CDR1 is LGHDT and CDR2 is YNNKEL (reference sequence). Trimming took 4 bases from V and 0 from J, leaving 13 bases between them. This CDR3 is built from 15 residues. The data were produced by immunoSEQ multiplex PCR, yet TCRdb's version contains in-frame clones alone and is incomplete. In the table there are some 270,000 clones, around 85% of which are singletons. The V call is TRBV3-1 (or the pseudogene TRBV3-2), the J call TRBJ2-7; D is ambiguous. This sequence originates from a human donor with COVID-19, enrolled during active disease. The donor label of this sample is uncertain. Sequencing was carried out using peripheral blood. The CDR3 spells CASSPRGRSSYEQYF. The CDR3 coding sequence is TGTGCCAGCAGCCCCCGCGGAAGGAGCTCCTACGAGCAGTACTTC.